This T cell receptor beta chain originates from a study of blood T cell repertoires in COVID-19. About the study: Sites in the United States, Italy and Spain provided acute and convalescent COVID-19 samples.

Allocation to cohorts depended on clinical history reported by the participants. The table came from immunoSEQ multiplex PCR; TCRdb's copy has only in-frame clones and leaves some out. This sample has more than 400,000 clones, with around 90% found just once. V was pared by 4 bases and J by 4 bases, with 13 bases between. The CDR3 covers 15 residues. Per the germline V gene, CDR1 is KGHDR and CDR2 is SFDVKD. The chain joins TRBV24-1 to TRBJ2-1; D is possibly TRBD1 (6 bases). This TCR came from a man in his late teens or twenties who had recovered from COVID-19. Specimen: PBMCs or T cells enriched from blood (not recorded which). The DNA of the CDR3 is TGTGCCACCAGTGACCCAAGAACAGGGTACAATGAGCAGTTCTTC. It yields the protein CATSDPRTGYNEQFF.